These 14 T cell receptor beta chains were sequenced from one sample in a study of beta chain features in type 1 diabetes. The authors reverse transcribed all of the isolated RNA, so sequencing captured expressed TCRB transcripts. The data were produced by immunoSEQ multiplex PCR, yet TCRdb's version contains in-frame clones alone and is incomplete. The sample lists around 300,000 clones, 13% to 15% occurring once. The source material was central memory CD4+ T cells from blood. The origin of the receptors is a man aged 30-40 years in good health.

This clone has ten or more counts. The chain carries TRBV18 and TRBJ2-1; D is unresolved. Looked up from germline, CDR1 is KGHSH and CDR2 is LQKENI. V was shortened by 5 bases and J by 8 bases, with 10 bases between the two germline ends. This CDR3 spans 12 amino acids. CDR3 sequence reads: CASSFPVDEQFF. CDR3 nucleotide sequence: TGTGCCAGCTCATTCCCGGTGGATGAGCAGTTCTTC.

The rearrangement uses TRBV5-4 and TRBJ2-1; 7 bases are shared with TRBD1. Germline loops: CDR1 SGHNT, CDR2 YYREEE (reference sequence). This CDR3 contains 15 residues. Trimming removed 5 bases from V and 2 bases from J; junction bases left unmatched: 7. CDR3 protein: CASRETQGAYNEQFF. DNA for the CDR3: TGTGCCAGCAGGGAGACGCAGGGGGCCTACAATGAGCAGTTCTTC.

The chain has TRBV18 and TRBJ1-2; D is ambiguous. Trimming took 3 bases from V and 7 from J, leaving 9 bases between them. The CDR3 has 12 amino acids. Germline CDR1 KGHSH, CDR2 LQKENI. The CDR3: CASSPFVRGYTF. The CDR3 DNA follows: TGTGCCAGCTCACCTTTCGTTCGTGGCTACACCTTC.

V and J are TRBV6-1 and TRBJ2-2; 9 bases fit TRBD1. The germline CDR1 and CDR2 sequences are MNHNS and SASEGT. V trimming: 8 bases; J trimming: 6 bases; junction bases outside the gene matches: 10. The CDR3 totals 15 residues. Written as DNA, the CDR3 is TGTGCCAGCCCGCCGGACAGGGGCTTCTCCGGGGAGCTGTTTTTT. Translated: CASPPDRGFSGELFF.

The sample holds a few counts of this clone. The V gene is TRBV6-1, the J gene TRBJ2-7; the match to TRBD1 covers 8 bases. The CDR3 contains 15 residues. CDR1 and CDR2 (germline): MNHNS, SASEGT. The V gene end was trimmed by 1 base and the J gene end by 3 bases; junction bases not matched to a gene: 5. CDR3 sequence (DNA): TGTGCCAGCAGTGAAGACGGACAGGGTATCTACGAGCAGTACTTC. It translates to CASSEDGQGIYEQYF.

This chain connects TRBV6-5 to TRBJ2-3; no clear D gene. The CDR3 is 14 residues long. From germline, CDR1 is MNHEY and CDR2 SVGAGI. V lost 6 bases and J lost 2, with 12 bases in between. DNA for the CDR3: TGTGCCAGCAGGGCGGTACATCACACAGATACGCAGTATTTT. This encodes CASRAVHHTDTQYF.

V is TRBV6-5 and J is TRBJ1-2, with D perhaps matching TRBD1 (5 bases). Between the trimmed V and J ends, which lost 2 bases and 2 bases, there was a span of 6 bases. Germline CDR1 is MNHEY and CDR2 is SVGAGI. This CDR3 contains 13 residues. CDR3 sequence: CASSYGDNYGYTF. CDR3 DNA: TGTGCCAGCAGTTACGGGGACAACTATGGCTACACCTTC.

This chain joins TRBV25-1 and TRBJ2-3, with 10 nucleotides matching TRBD2. Germline assignment: CDR1 MGHDK and CDR2 SYGVNS. This CDR3 region has 14 residues. The trim removed 8 bases at V and 4 bases at J, leaving 6 bases unmatched. CDR3 amino acids: CASGVAGGPDTQYF. The CDR3 nucleotides read TGTGCCAGCGGTGTAGCGGGGGGCCCAGATACGCAGTATTTT.

The genes are TRBV6-5 and TRBJ1-6, with 7 bases aligning to TRBD1. Per the germline V gene, CDR1 is MNHEY and CDR2 is SVGAGI. The V and J ends lost 8 bases and 6 bases, in that order; junction bases with no gene match: 4. The CDR3 runs 13 residues. The CDR3 spells CASRGTANSPLHF. The CDR3 bases are TGTGCCAGCCGAGGGACAGCTAATTCACCCCTCCACTTT.

The chain links TRBV6-5 to TRBJ1-6; no reliable D call. Germline values: CDR1 MNHEY, CDR2 SVGAGI. The CDR3 sequence is 12 residues long. Trimming left V 11 bases short and J 8 bases short, with 13 bases between. The chain's CDR3 is CACQDRDSPLHF. The CDR3 nucleotides are TGTGCCTGCCAGGATAGGGATTCACCCCTCCACTTT.

The rearrangement joins TRBV10-3 to TRBJ1-1; D perhaps matches TRBD1 (6 bases). Per germline, CDR1 ENHRY and CDR2 SYGVKD. This CDR3 contains 13 residues. Trimming took 7 bases from V and 2 from J, leaving 11 bases between them. The CDR3, as DNA: TGTGCCATCATGGGACAACAAAACACTGAAGCTTTCTTT. Protein: CAIMGQQNTEAFF.

This clone appeared many times. Other DNA sequences in this specimen translate into the identical CDR3. This CDR3 reads CASSPQGRSNQPQHF. Here the CDR3 DNA reads TGTGCCAGCTCACCACAGGGTCGGAGCAATCAGCCCCAGCATTTT. The chain couples TRBV18 to TRBJ1-5; no reliable D call. CDR1 is KGHSH, CDR2 LQKENI, per germline. CDR3 length: 15 amino acids. The germline V and J ends were trimmed by 1 base and 1 base, with 8 bases remaining between them.

This clone has only a few counts. V and J are TRBV7-9 and TRBJ2-5; the D is unclear. The CDR3 loop spans 12 amino acids. Trimming removed 5 bases from V and 2 bases from J, with 6 bases in between. Germline V gives CDR1 SEHNR, CDR2 FQNEAQ (reference sequence). The DNA for the CDR3 is TGTGCCAGCAGCATACCTCAAGAGACCCAGTACTTC. It specifies CASSIPQETQYF.

The CDR3 region is CASSPGTLSMETQYF. CDR3 in DNA: TGTGCCAGCAGTCCCGGGACCCTGAGTATGGAGACCCAGTACTTC. This rearrangement joins TRBV6-5 to TRBJ2-5; D may match TRBD1 or TRBD2 (5 bases each). Germline CDR1 is MNHEY and CDR2 is SVGAGI. V shed 5 bases and J shed 5 bases, with 18 bases lying between them. CDR3 length equals 15 residues.